This TCR beta chain was sequenced in a study of graft-versus-host responses after intestinal transplantation. Looking at the study overall: All recipients got anti-thymocyte globulin induction, then tacrolimus and steroids for 3 to 4 years.

Profiled with immunoSEQ multiplex PCR; TCRdb holds only in-frame clones, not every one. The repertoire holds about 17,000 clones, with roughly 80% as singletons. Intraepithelial plus lamina propria lymphocytes were released by processing graft tissue. Germline CDR1 reads SEHNR; CDR2 reads FQNEAQ (reference sequence). V lost 2 bases and J 4 bases, leaving 21 bases between the germline ends. The length of the CDR3 is 17 residues. The chain links TRBV7-9 to TRBJ2-7; a possible D gene is TRBD1 (5 bases). This TCR came from a human patient who received an intestinal transplant, so some T cells may come from the graft donor. The input for sequencing was ileum tissue, taken roughly 3.5 months after intestinal transplant. The chain's CDR3 is CASSLTVVKGSLYEQYF. In nucleotides, the CDR3 is TGTGCCAGCAGCTTAACGGTCGTCAAGGGGTCGTTATACGAGCAGTACTTC.